This passage covers 28 T cell receptor beta chains from one sample sequenced in a study of blood T cell repertoires in COVID-19. The assay was immunoSEQ multiplex PCR, and TCRdb's table has in-frame clones only and misses some. Here the sample spans over 250,000 clones, approximately 85% being singletons. The source material was peripheral blood. The source is a woman aged 70-85 years with acute or convalescent COVID-19.

This chain's CDR3 is CASRGEGGKSEAFF. CDR3 DNA: TGTGCCAGTAGAGGCGAAGGGGGCAAGTCTGAAGCTTTCTTT. The chain couples TRBV19 to TRBJ1-1; TRBD1 aligns across 7 bases. Germline V gene data show CDR1 as LNHDA and CDR2 as SQIVND (reference sequence). The CDR3 runs to 14 residues. The junction had 10 bases not matched to a gene; V was cut back by 6 bases and J by 6 bases.

This clone was recorded only once. The chain links TRBV3-1 (or the pseudogene TRBV3-2) to TRBJ1-2, with D possibly TRBD1 on 6 matching bases. Per germline, CDR1 LGHDT and CDR2 YNNKEL (reference sequence). CDR3 size: 14 residues. Between the trimmed V and J ends, which lost 3 bases and 8 bases, there was a span of 16 bases. CDR3 sequence (DNA): TGTGCCAGCAGCCATGCCCAGGGGTTGGGCGGCTACACCTTC. It codes for CASSHAQGLGGYTF.

In this sample, this clone turned up a few times. The V call is TRBV30, the J call TRBJ1-5; tentatively, D is TRBD1 (6 bases). The CDR3 totals 14 residues. V lost 0 bases to trimming and J lost 6 bases, with 12 bases between them. CDR1 and CDR2 from the germline V gene are GTSNPN and SVGIG (reference sequence). CDR3 residues: CAWSVRAGVQPQHF. The CDR3 nucleotides read TGTGCCTGGAGTGTTAGGGCAGGGGTTCAGCCCCAGCATTTT.

The chain couples TRBV5-1 to TRBJ1-1, with D maybe TRBD1 (5 bases). Trimming took 4 bases from V and 6 from J, leaving 16 bases between them. Germline V gene lookup returns CDR1 SGHRS and CDR2 YFSETQ. The length of the CDR3 is 14 residues. CDR3 region: CASSPSTRTSEAFF. CDR3 DNA sequence: TGCGCCAGCAGCCCCTCGACCAGGACATCTGAAGCTTTCTTT.

The chain has TRBV19 and TRBJ1-2; TRBD1 is a possible D gene (6 bases). Germline CDR1 reads LNHDA; CDR2 reads SQIVND (reference sequence). CDR3 length: 12 amino acids. Trimming took off 9 bases at V and 8 bases at J, with 16 bases between the two ends. Here the CDR3 DNA reads TGTGCCAGCTCTTACAGGGATCGGGGCTACACCTTC. This sequence encodes CASSYRDRGYTF.

V and J are TRBV5-1 and TRBJ1-4, with D perhaps TRBD1 (5 bases). Between the trimmed V and J ends, which lost 0 bases and 6 bases, there was a span of 6 bases. Per the germline V gene, CDR1 is SGHRS and CDR2 is YFSETQ. The CDR3 spans 13 residues. The CDR3 nucleotides read TGCGCCAGCAGCTTGGGGGGCTATGAAAAACTGTTTTTT. Protein: CASSLGGYEKLFF.

This clone turned up a few times. J is TRBJ1-5 and V is TRBV28; no clear D. V lost 3 bases to trimming and J lost 4 bases, with 10 bases between them. The CDR3 runs 14 residues. CDR1 MDHEN and CDR2 SYDVKM come from the germline V gene. CDR3 DNA sequence: TGTGCCAGCAGTTTGAGGGAAAGGAATCAGCCCCAGCATTTT. Translation gives CASSLRERNQPQHF.

The chain couples TRBV5-4 to TRBJ2-7; 8 nucleotides agree with TRBD1. Germline CDR1 and CDR2: SGHNT and YYREEE (reference sequence). V was pared by 7 bases and J by 2 bases, with 11 bases of the junction left unmatched. The CDR3 runs to 15 residues. CDR3 sequence (DNA): TGTGCCAGCGGCGAACGGACAGGGCTGGCCTACGAGCAGTACTTC. Translating gives CASGERTGLAYEQYF. The full variable domain, with the rest looked up from reference TRBV5-4 and TRBJ2-7, is ETGVTQSPTHLIKTRGQQVTLRCSSQSGHNTVSWYQQALGQGPQFIFQYYREEENGRGNFPPRFSGLQFPNYSSELNVNALELDDSALYLCASGERTGLAYEQYFGPGTRLTVT.

The V call is TRBV30, the J call TRBJ2-2; maybe TRBD2 (6 bases). The V gene's germline CDR1 is GTSNPN and CDR2 SVGIG (reference sequence). This CDR3 spans 15 amino acids. Trimming shortened V by 3 bases and J by 6 bases, and 17 bases separated the two germline ends. In nucleotides, the CDR3 is TGTGCCTGGAGGGGGAGGTCGTCGTTGGCCGGGGAGCTGTTTTTT. This translates into CAWRGRSSLAGELFF.

The chain links TRBV3-1 (or the pseudogene TRBV3-2) to TRBJ1-1; possibly TRBD1 for D (5 bases). This CDR3 has 12 residues. Trimming pared 7 bases from V and 5 bases from J, leaving 11 bases between. From germline, CDR1 is LGHDT and CDR2 YNNKEL (reference sequence). CDR3 bases: TGTGCCAGCAAATCCGGGGGTACTGAAGCTTTCTTT. It translates to CASKSGGTEAFF.

The gene calls are TRBV23-1 and TRBJ1-5, with D possibly TRBD1 on 6 matching bases. TRBV23-1 is marked as an open reading frame, function uncertain. This CDR3 is built from 18 residues. V lost 7 bases, J lost 0 bases, and 22 bases lay in between. The CDR3 DNA reads TGCGCCAGCAAGAGGGGGAATTGGGACCTCAATAGCAATCAGCCCCAGCATTTT. Protein sequence: CASKRGNWDLNSNQPQHF.

This chain links TRBV6-2 or TRBV6-3 with TRBJ1-1; no firm D call. Germline CDR1 reads MNHEY; CDR2 reads SVGEGT. The CDR3 contains 14 residues. V lost 4 bases and J 3 bases, leaving 12 bases between the germline ends. The CDR3: CASSFLGGDTEAFF. The CDR3 nucleotides are TGTGCCAGCAGTTTTCTGGGAGGAGACACTGAAGCTTTCTTT.

This rearrangement joins TRBV4-1 to TRBJ1-2; 7 nucleotides line up with TRBD1. The CDR3 is 15 amino acids. CDR1 MGHRA and CDR2 YSYEKL come from the germline V gene. Trimming cost V 1 base and J 4 bases; bases outside gene matches: 6. CDR3 sequence reads: CASSQGSDRIYGYTF. The CDR3 DNA reads as TGCGCCAGCAGCCAAGGATCGGACAGGATCTATGGCTACACCTTC.

The chain couples TRBV6-5 to TRBJ2-7; weak D call: TRBD2 (7 bases). From germline, CDR1 is MNHEY and CDR2 SVGAGI. The CDR3 has 15 residues. Trimming left V 7 bases short and J 4 bases short, with 20 bases between. The CDR3 sequence: CASIQGGGRGYEQYF. In DNA, the CDR3 is TGTGCCAGCATCCAAGGGGGGGGAAGAGGGTACGAGCAGTACTTC.

J is TRBJ1-1 and V is TRBV18; D call uncertain. CDR1 and CDR2 (germline): KGHSH, LQKENI. V gave up 3 bases and J gave up 4 bases, with 12 bases separating them. The CDR3 sequence is 14 residues long. The CDR3, as DNA: TGTGCCAGCTCACCCACCCAGCGGATCACTGAAGCTTTCTTT. Translation: CASSPTQRITEAFF.

The rearrangement joins TRBV2 to TRBJ1-1; 8 bases map to TRBD1. This CDR3 has 13 residues. Germline V gives CDR1 SNHLY, CDR2 FYNNEI. V shed 3 bases, J shed 8 bases, and the junction held 5 bases outside the gene matches. The DNA of the CDR3 is TGTGCCAGCAGTGAGCTTCGGACAGGGGAAGCTTTCTTT. Protein: CASSELRTGEAFF.

The chain is built from TRBV5-4 and TRBJ2-7, with 7 nucleotides matching TRBD2. Trimming removed 4 bases from V and 3 bases from J; junction bases left unmatched: 10. The germline V gene encodes CDR1 SGHNT and CDR2 YYREEE (reference sequence). This CDR3 region has 15 residues. In DNA, the CDR3 is TGTGCCAGCAGCCCCGGGTGGGGGGGAATCTACGAGCAGTACTTC. Translated, it gives CASSPGWGGIYEQYF.

The chain is built from TRBV11-1 and TRBJ2-5, with D perhaps TRBD1 (5 bases). V lost 2 bases to trimming and J lost 2 bases, with 9 bases between them. Germline lookup yields CDR1 SGHAT and CDR2 FQDESV (reference sequence). The CDR3 totals 14 residues. CDR3 protein: CASSLYRSQETQYF. As DNA, the CDR3 is TGTGCCAGCAGCTTATACAGGAGTCAAGAGACCCAGTACTTC.

V is TRBV19 and J is TRBJ1-5; 8 bases fit TRBD1. Germline V CDR1 and CDR2: LNHDA, SQIVND (reference sequence). This CDR3 comprises 16 residues. V lost 6 bases and J lost 5; bases outside the gene matches: 12. The CDR3 protein is CASSPWVDRDHQPQHF. CDR3 coding DNA: TGTGCCAGTAGCCCCTGGGTGGACAGGGACCATCAGCCCCAGCATTTT.

The chain joins TRBV4-1 to TRBJ2-1, with TRBD2 matching 12 bases. The CDR3 spans 17 residues. Germline values: CDR1 MGHRA, CDR2 YSYEKL. After removal of 4 bases from V and 5 bases from J, the junction contained 9 bases not matched to a gene. The CDR3 is CASSPRTSGGRHNEQFF. For the CDR3, the DNA is TGCGCCAGCAGCCCCAGAACTAGCGGGGGGAGACACAATGAGCAGTTCTTC.

The V and J genes are TRBV3-1 (or the pseudogene TRBV3-2) and TRBJ2-1; no reliable D call. The CDR3 contains 12 residues. Germline assignment: CDR1 LGHDT and CDR2 YNNKEL (reference sequence). The V and J ends lost 1 base and 10 bases respectively, with 8 bases between them. CDR3 in DNA: TGTGCCAGCAGCCAAGGATGGGCCGAGCAGTTCTTC. This translates into CASSQGWAEQFF.

This chain uses TRBV6-5 with TRBJ1-5, with 11 bases matching TRBD1. This CDR3 has 14 amino acids. Unmatched junction bases numbered 3, after V lost 6 bases and J lost 5 bases. Germline lookup yields CDR1 MNHEY and CDR2 SVGAGI. CDR3 DNA: TGTGCCAGCAGGAGGACAGGGGGCGATCAGCCCCAGCATTTT. This gives the protein CASRRTGGDQPQHF.

The rearrangement uses TRBV5-4 and TRBJ2-1; TRBD2 agrees at 14 bases. Germline V CDR1 and CDR2: SGHNT, YYREEE (reference sequence). This CDR3 contains 15 residues. J was trimmed by 10 bases and V by 4 bases; bases with no gene match: 7. The DNA of the CDR3 is TGTGCCAGCAGCCCGACTAGCGGGGGGGCTGGGGAGCAGTTCTTC. Amino acid sequence: CASSPTSGGAGEQFF.

The chain carries TRBV2 and TRBJ2-1; D possibly corresponds to TRBD2 (7 bases). This CDR3 contains 16 residues. V lost 0 bases and J 7 bases, leaving 16 bases between the germline ends. The germline V gene encodes CDR1 SNHLY and CDR2 FYNNEI. DNA of the CDR3: TGTGCCAGCAGTGAAGCTGGGGGGGCGTACATGAATGAGCAGTTCTTC. It yields the protein CASSEAGGAYMNEQFF. Full variable domain (remainder filled in from reference TRBV2 and TRBJ2-1): EPEVTQTPSHQVTQMGQEVILRCVPISNHLYFYWYRQILGQKVEFLVSFYNNEISEKSEIFDDQFSVERPDGSNFTLKIRSTKLEDSAMYFCASSEAGGAYMNEQFFGPGTRLTVL.

The chain uses TRBV7-9 and TRBJ2-4; 8 nucleotides line up with TRBD2. Looked up from germline, CDR1 is SEHNR and CDR2 is FQNEAQ (reference sequence). CDR3 length: 13 amino acids. With 10 bases clipped from V and 6 bases from J, the junction kept 8 bases outside the gene matches. The CDR3 coding sequence is TGTGCCACCGGGGGGGTAGCCCCAAACATTCAGTACTTC. Protein: CATGGVAPNIQYF.

The rearrangement uses TRBV7-2 and TRBJ2-5; 12 bases line up with TRBD2. V shed 1 base and J 1 base; nucleotides not matched to a gene: 7. Germline V gene data show CDR1 as SGHTA and CDR2 as FQGNSA. The CDR3 has 18 amino acids. The DNA of the CDR3 is TGTGCCAGCAGCTTAGGACTCCTAGCGGGGGGGACCCAAGAGACCCAGTACTTC. Protein product: CASSLGLLAGGTQETQYF.

This clone has only one observation. The chain joins TRBV7-9 to TRBJ2-7, with TRBD2 as a possible D gene (7 bases). The V end lost 2 bases, the J end lost 5 bases, and 13 bases lay between the germline ends. CDR3 length: 14 amino acids. Germline assignment: CDR1 SEHNR and CDR2 FQNEAQ (reference sequence). The CDR3: CASSLYGGRHEQYF. CDR3 bases: TGTGCCAGCAGCTTATACGGGGGGCGACACGAGCAGTACTTC.

This chain joins TRBV7-2 and TRBJ1-1, with 7 nucleotides matching TRBD1. The CDR3 is made up of 16 amino acids. Germline V gives CDR1 SGHTA, CDR2 FQGNSA. After removal of 5 bases from V and 0 bases from J, the junction contained 9 bases not matched to a gene. CDR3 protein: CASSPRTGAMNTEAFF. As DNA, the CDR3 is TGTGCCAGCAGCCCACGGACAGGAGCTATGAACACTGAAGCTTTCTTT.